What follows describes a single T cell receptor (beta chain). Its antigen is undetermined. The data belong to a study of blood T cells in healthy people across ages. Whole-study context: About one barcoded beta molecule was captured per two T cells (by template switching).

Points from the study as a whole: Naive CD4+ cell counts and diversity both ran higher in long-lived than in aged donors. The percentage of naive T cells correlated strongly with TCR beta diversity.

Isolation yielded PBMCs, at least 7 million per sample, in every case. Together with a sample-barcoded 5' primer, a J-beta primer mix was included in a second PCR lasting about 6 to 12 cycles. One entry per CDR3 protein, called by TCRdb with MiXCR from the 5' RACE reads. The data contain approximately 830,000 distinct CDR3 sequences, less than 80% of them singletons. The TCR originated in a man aged 25-40 years in good health. Sequencing input: blood.

As DNA, the CDR3 is TGTGCCATCGAAGGAGAAAACGAGCAGTACTTC. Its protein is CAIEGENEQYF. The V and J genes are TRBV10-3 and TRBJ2-5; no clear D. The tail of the sequence fits TRBJ2-7 better, so the J call may be wrong. Germline V gene data show CDR1 as ENHRY and CDR2 as SYGVKD. CDR3 size: 11 residues.